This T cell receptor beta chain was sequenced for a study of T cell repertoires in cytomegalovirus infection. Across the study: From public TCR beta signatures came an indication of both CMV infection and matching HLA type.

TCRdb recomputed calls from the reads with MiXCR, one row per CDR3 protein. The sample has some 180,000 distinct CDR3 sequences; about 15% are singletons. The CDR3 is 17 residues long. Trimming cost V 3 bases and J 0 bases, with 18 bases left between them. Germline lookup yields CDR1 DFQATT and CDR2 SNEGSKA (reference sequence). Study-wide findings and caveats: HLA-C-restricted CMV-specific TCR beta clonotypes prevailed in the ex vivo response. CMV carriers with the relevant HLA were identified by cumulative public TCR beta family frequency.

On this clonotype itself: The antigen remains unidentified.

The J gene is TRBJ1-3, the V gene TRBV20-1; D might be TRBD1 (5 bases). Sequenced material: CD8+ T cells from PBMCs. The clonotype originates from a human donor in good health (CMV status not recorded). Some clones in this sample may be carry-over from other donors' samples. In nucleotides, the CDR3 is TGCAGTGCTAGGGGTTCCGGGGGAAAAGGCTCTGGAAACACCATATATTTT. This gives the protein CSARGSGGKGSGNTIYF.